This note documents a single T cell receptor beta chain sequence. Antigen: not known. The time point denotes: blood at routine non-recurrence follow-up after resection. Whole RNA came from tumor, nontumor lung or frozen PBMC and was sequenced without being sorted. These data originate in a study of spatial heterogeneity in lung cancer. About the research overall: The roughly 79 donors had untreated early-stage non-small cell lung cancer. Fewer alpha-chain than beta-chain sequences were consistently detected.

A distinct unique molecular identifier was carried by each TCR cDNA molecule. One entry per CDR3 protein results from TCRdb running MiXCR on the 5' RACE reads. The table records roughly 120,000 distinct CDR3 sequences, approximately 12% of them present only once. V was cut by 6 bases and J by 9 bases, with 26 bases left in between. This CDR3 is built from 15 residues. Germline values: CDR1 SQVTM, CDR2 ANQGSEA. Study results and limitations: Blood showed ubiquitous tumor TCRs more often at resection than at routine follow-up.

V is TRBV29-1 and J is TRBJ1-2, with a tentative D call TRBD1 (5 bases). The TCR comes from a male donor with early-stage non-small cell lung cancer. The sample here was PBMCs, taken at follow-up. The CDR3 protein is CSVLGPLRAGGSYTF. The CDR3 DNA reads as TGCAGCGTCCTCGGCCCGCTCAGGGCCGGTGGGAGCTACACCTTC.